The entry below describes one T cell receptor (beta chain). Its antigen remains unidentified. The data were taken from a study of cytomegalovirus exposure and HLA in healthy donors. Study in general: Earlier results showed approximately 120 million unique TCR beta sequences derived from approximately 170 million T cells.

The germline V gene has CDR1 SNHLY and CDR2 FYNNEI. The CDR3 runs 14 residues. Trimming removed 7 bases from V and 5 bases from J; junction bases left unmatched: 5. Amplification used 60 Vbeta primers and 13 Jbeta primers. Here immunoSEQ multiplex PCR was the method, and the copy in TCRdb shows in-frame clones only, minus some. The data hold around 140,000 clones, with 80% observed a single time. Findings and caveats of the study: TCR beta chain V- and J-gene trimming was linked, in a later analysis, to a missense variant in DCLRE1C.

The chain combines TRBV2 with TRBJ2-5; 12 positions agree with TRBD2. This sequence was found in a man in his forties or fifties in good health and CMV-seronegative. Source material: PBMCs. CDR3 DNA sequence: TGTGCCAGCACCCCGACTAGCGGGAGCGAGACCCAGTACTTC. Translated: CASTPTSGSETQYF.